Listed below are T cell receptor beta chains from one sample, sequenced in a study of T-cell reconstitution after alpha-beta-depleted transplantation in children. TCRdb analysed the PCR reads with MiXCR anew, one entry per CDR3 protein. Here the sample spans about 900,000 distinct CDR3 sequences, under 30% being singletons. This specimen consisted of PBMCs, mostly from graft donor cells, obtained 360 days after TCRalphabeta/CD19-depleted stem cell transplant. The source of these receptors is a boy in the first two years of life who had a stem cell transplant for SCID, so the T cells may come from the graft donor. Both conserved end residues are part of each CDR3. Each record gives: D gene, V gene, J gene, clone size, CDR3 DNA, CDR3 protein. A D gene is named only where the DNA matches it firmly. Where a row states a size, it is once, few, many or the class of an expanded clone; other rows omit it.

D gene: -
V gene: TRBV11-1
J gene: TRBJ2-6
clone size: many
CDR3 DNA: TGTGCCAGTAACGGGATCAGGACAGATAACTCTGGGGCCAACGTCCTGACTTTC
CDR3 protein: CASNGIRTDNSGANVLTF

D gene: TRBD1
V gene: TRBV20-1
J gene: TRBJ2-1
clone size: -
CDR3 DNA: TGTTCCGACAGGGTATACAATGAGCAGTTCTTC
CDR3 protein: CSDRVYNEQFF

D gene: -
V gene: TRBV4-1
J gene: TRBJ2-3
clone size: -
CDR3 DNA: TGCGCCAGCAGCCAACAAAGGGGGGACACAGATACGCAGTATTTT
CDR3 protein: CASSQQRGDTDTQYF

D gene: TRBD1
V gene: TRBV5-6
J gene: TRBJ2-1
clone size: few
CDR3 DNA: TGTGCCAGCAGCCGGACAGGGGCGACCTACAATGAGCAGTTCTTC
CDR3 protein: CASSRTGATYNEQFF

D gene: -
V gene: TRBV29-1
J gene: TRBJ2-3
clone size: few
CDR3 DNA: TGCAGCGTTGCGTCTGCGGGGCTGCGGGATACGCAGTATTTT
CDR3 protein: CSVASAGLRDTQYF

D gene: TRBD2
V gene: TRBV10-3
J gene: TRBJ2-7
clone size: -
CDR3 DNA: TGTGCCATCAGGGCCCTAGCGGGCGGTTCCTACGAGCAGTACTTC
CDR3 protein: CAIRALAGGSYEQYF

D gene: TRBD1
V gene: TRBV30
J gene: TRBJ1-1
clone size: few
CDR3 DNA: TGTGGATGGACCCAGGGGGACAGGAACACTGAAGCTTTCTTT
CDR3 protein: CGWTQGDRNTEAFF

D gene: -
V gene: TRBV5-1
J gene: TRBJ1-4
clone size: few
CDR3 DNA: TGCGCCAGCGCTCCAGGGTCAACTAATGAAAAACTGTTTTTT
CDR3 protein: CASAPGSTNEKLFF

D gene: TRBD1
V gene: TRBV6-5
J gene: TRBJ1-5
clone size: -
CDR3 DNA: TGTGCCAGCAGTTCCTCTCGGACAGGGTATAGCAATCAGCCCCAGCATTTT
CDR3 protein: CASSSSRTGYSNQPQHF

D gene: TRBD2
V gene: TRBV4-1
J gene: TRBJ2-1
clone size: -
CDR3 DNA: TGCGCCAGCAGCCACGTCGGGACTAGCCTGTACAATGAGCAGTTCTTC
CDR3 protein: CASSHVGTSLYNEQFF

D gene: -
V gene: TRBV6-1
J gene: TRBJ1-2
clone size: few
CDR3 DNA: TGTGCCAGCAGTCCCGGGCCTTCCACCTTC
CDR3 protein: CASSPGPSTF

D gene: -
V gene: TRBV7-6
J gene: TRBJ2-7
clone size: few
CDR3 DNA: TGTGCCAGCAGCTTATCCCAGGGCTCCGACGAGCAGTACTTC
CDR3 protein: CASSLSQGSDEQYF

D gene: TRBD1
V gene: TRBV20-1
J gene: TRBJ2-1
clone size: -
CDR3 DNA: TGCAGTGCTAGAGATCGAGGGGGACAGGGTATAGGGAGCTCCTACAATGAGCAGTTCTTC
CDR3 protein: CSARDRGGQGIGSSYNEQFF

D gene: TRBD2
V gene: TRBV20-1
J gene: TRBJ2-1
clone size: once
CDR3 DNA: TGCAGTGCTAGAGATGCCGGCGGGGGGGCCTACAATGAGCAGTTCTTC
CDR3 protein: CSARDAGGGAYNEQFF

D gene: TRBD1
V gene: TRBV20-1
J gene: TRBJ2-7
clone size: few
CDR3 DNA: TGCAGTGCGTCCCGGGACAGGCAAACCTACGAGCAGTACTTC
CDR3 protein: CSASRDRQTYEQYF

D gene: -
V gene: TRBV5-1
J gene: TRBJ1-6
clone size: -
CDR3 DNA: TGCGCCAGCAGCTTGACAAGCTCCTATAATTCACCCCTCCACTTT
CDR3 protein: CASSLTSSYNSPLHF

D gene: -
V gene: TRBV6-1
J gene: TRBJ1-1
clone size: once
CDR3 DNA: TGTGCCAGCAACCTTAGGGATGGGACTGAAGCTTTCTTT
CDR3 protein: CASNLRDGTEAFF

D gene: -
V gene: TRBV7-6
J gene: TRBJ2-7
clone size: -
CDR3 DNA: TGTGCCAGCAGCTTAGGCAGGGGCAGCTCTATCTACGAGCAGTACTTC
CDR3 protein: CASSLGRGSSIYEQYF

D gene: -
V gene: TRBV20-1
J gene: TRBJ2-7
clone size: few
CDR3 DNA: TGCAGTGCCAGCAACGATTACGGTTACGAGCAGTACTTC
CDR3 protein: CSASNDYGYEQYF

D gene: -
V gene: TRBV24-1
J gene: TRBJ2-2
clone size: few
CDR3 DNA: TGTGCCACCAGTGAGTCGGGACTGCGGAACACCGGGGAGCTGTTTTTT
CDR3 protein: CATSESGLRNTGELFF

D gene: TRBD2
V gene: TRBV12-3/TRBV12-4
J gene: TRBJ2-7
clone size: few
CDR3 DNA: TGTGCCAGCAGCCCCGGGCTAGCGGGGTGGGAGCAGTACTTC
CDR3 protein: CASSPGLAGWEQYF

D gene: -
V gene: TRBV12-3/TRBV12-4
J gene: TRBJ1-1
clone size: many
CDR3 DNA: TGTGCCAGCAGTGGGCCGACAGGACGGAACACTGAAGCTTTCTTT
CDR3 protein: CASSGPTGRNTEAFF

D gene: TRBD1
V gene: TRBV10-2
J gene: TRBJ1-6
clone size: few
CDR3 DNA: TGCGCCAGCACCACCAGGGGGCAAAGATCACCCCTCCACTTT
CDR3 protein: CASTTRGQRSPLHF

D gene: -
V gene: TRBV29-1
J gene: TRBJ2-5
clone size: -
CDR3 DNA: TGCAGCGTTGAAGCTTACGCAGGCCCCCGGGAGACCCAGTACTTC
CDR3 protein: CSVEAYAGPRETQYF

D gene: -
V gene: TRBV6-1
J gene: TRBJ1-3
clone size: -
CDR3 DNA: TGTGCCAGCAGCGTACGGTCCGGGACTCGACCTCATTTT
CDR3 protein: CASSVRSGTRPHF

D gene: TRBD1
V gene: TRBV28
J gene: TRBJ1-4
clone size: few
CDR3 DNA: TGTGCCAGCAGTTTGTCAGGGGGACTAGCTAATGAAAAACTGTTTTTT
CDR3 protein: CASSLSGGLANEKLFF

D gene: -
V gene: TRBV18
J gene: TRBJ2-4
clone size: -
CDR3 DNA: TGTGCCAGCTCACTGTTGGCCGCGGGCGCGGACATTCAGTACTTC
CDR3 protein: CASSLLAAGADIQYF